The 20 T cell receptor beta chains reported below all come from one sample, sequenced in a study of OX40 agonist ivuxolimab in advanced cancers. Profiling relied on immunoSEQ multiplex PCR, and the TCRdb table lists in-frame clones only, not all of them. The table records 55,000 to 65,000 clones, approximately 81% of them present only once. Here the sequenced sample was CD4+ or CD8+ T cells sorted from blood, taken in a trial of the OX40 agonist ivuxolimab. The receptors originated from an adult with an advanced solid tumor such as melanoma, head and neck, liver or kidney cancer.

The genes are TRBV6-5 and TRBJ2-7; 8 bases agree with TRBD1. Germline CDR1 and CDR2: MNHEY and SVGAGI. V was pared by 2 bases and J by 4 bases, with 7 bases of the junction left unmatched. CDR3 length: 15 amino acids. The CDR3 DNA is TGTGCCAGCAGTTACGGAGGGACAGGTAGATACGAGCAGTACTTC. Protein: CASSYGGTGRYEQYF.

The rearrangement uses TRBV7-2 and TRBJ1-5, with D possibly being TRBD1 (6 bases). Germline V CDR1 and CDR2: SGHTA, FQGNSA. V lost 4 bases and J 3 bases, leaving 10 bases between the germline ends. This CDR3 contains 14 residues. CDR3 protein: CASSSTGHNQPQHF. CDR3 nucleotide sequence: TGTGCCAGCAGCTCGACAGGTCACAATCAGCCCCAGCATTTT.

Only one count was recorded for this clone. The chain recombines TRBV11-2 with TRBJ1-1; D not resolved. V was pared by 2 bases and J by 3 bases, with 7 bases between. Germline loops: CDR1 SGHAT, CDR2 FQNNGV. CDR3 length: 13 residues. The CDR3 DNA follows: TGTGCCAGCAGCTTATGGGTCCACACTGAAGCTTTCTTT. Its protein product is CASSLWVHTEAFF.

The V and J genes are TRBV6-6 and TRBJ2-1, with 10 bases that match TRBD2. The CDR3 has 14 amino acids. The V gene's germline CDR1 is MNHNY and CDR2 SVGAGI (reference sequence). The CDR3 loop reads CGSWASGSTNEQFF. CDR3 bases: TGTGGAAGTTGGGCTAGCGGGAGTACAAATGAGCAGTTCTTC.

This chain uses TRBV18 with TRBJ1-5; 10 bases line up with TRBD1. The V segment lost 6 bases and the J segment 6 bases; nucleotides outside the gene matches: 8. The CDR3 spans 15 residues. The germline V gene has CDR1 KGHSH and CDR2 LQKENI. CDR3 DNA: TGTGCCAGCTCGCCCGACAGGGGGCTTGGTCAGCCCCAGCATTTT. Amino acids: CASSPDRGLGQPQHF.

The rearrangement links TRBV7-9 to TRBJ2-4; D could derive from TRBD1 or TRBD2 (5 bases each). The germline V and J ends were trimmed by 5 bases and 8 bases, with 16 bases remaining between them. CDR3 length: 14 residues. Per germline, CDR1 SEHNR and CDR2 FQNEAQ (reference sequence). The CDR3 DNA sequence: TGTGCCAGCAGCCGACTCGGAGAGGGACACATTCAGTACTTC. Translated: CASSRLGEGHIQYF.

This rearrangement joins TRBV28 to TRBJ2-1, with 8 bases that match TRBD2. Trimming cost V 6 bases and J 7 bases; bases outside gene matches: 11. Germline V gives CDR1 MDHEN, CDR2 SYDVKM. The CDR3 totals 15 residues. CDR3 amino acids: CASRSGSGSRNEQFF. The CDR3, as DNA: TGTGCCAGCAGGTCAGGCAGCGGGAGTAGGAATGAGCAGTTCTTC.

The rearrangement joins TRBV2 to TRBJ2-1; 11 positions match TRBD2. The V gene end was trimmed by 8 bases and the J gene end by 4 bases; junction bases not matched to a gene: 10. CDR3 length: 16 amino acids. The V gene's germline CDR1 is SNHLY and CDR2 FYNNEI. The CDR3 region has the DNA TGTGCCAGCGGATCAGAGACTAGCGGGGCATACAATGAGCAGTTCTTC. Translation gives CASGSETSGAYNEQFF.

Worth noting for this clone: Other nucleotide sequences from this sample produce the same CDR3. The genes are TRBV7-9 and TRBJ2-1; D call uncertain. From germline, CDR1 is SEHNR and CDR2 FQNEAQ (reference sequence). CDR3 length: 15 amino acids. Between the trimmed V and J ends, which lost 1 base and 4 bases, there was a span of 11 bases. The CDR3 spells CASSLEYGPYNEQFF. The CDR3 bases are TGTGCCAGCAGCTTAGAATACGGCCCATACAATGAGCAGTTCTTC.

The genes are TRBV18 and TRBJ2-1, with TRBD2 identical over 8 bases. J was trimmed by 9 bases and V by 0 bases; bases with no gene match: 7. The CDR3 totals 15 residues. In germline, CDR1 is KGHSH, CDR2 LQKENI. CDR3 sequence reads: CASSPPSGSLGEQFF. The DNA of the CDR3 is TGTGCCAGCTCACCACCGAGCGGGAGTCTTGGTGAGCAGTTCTTC.

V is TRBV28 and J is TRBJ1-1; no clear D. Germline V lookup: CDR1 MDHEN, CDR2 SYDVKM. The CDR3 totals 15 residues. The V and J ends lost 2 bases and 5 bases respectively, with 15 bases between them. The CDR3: CASSLSPGSRTEAFF. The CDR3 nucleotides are TGTGCCAGCAGTTTAAGTCCGGGGAGTAGGACTGAAGCTTTCTTT.

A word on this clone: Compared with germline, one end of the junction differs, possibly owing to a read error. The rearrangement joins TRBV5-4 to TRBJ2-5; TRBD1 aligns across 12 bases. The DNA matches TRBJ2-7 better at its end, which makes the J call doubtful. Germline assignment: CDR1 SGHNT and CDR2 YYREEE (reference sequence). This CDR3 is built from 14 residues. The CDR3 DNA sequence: TGTGCCAGCAGTTTGGGACAGGGGGCTCTCGAGCAGTACTTC. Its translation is CASSLGQGALEQYF.

CDR3 DNA: TGTGCCAGCAGCCCAACTAGCGGGAACCAAGAGACCCAGTACTTC. Residues: CASSPTSGNQETQYF. This chain uses TRBV7-2 with TRBJ2-5, with TRBD2 identical over 10 bases. Trimming at V came to 5 bases and at J to 0 bases, leaving 3 bases not matched to a gene. This CDR3 has 15 residues. The germline CDR1 and CDR2 sequences are SGHTA and FQGNSA.

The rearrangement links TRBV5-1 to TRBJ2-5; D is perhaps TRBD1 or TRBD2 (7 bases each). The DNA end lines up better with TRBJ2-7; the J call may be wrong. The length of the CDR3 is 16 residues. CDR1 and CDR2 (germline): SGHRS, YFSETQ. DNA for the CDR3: TGCGCCAGCAGTTTACGACAGGGCGGGAGCTCCTACGAGCAGTACTTC. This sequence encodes CASSLRQGGSSYEQYF.

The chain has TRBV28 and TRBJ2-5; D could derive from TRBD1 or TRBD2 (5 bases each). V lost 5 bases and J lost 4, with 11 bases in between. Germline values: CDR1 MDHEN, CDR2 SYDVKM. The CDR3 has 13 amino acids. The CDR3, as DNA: TGTGCCAGCAGTCGAGGGGTGACAGAGACCCAGTACTTC. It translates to CASSRGVTETQYF.

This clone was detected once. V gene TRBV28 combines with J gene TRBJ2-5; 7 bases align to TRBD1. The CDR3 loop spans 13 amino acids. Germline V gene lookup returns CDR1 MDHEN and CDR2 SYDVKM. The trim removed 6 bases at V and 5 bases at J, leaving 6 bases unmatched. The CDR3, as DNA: TGTGCCAGCAGCACAGGGGCATGGGAGACCCAGTACTTC. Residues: CASSTGAWETQYF.

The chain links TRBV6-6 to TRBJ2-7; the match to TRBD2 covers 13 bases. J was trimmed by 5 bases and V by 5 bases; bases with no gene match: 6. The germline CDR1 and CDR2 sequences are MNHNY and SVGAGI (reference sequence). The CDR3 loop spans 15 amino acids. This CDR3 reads CASSARTSGSHEQYF. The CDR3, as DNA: TGTGCCAGCAGTGCCCGGACTAGCGGGAGTCACGAGCAGTACTTC.

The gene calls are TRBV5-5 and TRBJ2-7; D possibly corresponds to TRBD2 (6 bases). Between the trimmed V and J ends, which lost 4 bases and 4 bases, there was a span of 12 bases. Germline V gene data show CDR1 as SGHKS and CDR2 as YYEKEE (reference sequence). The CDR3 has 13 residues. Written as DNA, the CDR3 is TGTGCCAGCAGCCCCCGGGAGATTTACGAGCAGTACTTC. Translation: CASSPREIYEQYF.

The CDR3 protein is CASLQETQYF. As DNA, the CDR3 is TGTGCCAGTTTACAAGAGACCCAGTACTTC. The V and J genes are TRBV2 and TRBJ2-5; D remains unclear. Trimming stripped 9 bases from V and 2 bases from J, with 4 bases between. The CDR3 totals 10 residues. Germline-derived CDR1 and CDR2 are SNHLY and FYNNEI.

CDR3 DNA: TGCGCCAGCAGCGACGCAGGGACAGGAAACACCATATATTTT. Translation: CASSDAGTGNTIYF. The chain recombines TRBV5-1 with TRBJ1-3, with D possibly being TRBD1 (6 bases). The CDR3 runs 14 residues. In germline, CDR1 is SGHRS, CDR2 YFSETQ. V was pared by 4 bases and J by 4 bases, with 12 bases between.